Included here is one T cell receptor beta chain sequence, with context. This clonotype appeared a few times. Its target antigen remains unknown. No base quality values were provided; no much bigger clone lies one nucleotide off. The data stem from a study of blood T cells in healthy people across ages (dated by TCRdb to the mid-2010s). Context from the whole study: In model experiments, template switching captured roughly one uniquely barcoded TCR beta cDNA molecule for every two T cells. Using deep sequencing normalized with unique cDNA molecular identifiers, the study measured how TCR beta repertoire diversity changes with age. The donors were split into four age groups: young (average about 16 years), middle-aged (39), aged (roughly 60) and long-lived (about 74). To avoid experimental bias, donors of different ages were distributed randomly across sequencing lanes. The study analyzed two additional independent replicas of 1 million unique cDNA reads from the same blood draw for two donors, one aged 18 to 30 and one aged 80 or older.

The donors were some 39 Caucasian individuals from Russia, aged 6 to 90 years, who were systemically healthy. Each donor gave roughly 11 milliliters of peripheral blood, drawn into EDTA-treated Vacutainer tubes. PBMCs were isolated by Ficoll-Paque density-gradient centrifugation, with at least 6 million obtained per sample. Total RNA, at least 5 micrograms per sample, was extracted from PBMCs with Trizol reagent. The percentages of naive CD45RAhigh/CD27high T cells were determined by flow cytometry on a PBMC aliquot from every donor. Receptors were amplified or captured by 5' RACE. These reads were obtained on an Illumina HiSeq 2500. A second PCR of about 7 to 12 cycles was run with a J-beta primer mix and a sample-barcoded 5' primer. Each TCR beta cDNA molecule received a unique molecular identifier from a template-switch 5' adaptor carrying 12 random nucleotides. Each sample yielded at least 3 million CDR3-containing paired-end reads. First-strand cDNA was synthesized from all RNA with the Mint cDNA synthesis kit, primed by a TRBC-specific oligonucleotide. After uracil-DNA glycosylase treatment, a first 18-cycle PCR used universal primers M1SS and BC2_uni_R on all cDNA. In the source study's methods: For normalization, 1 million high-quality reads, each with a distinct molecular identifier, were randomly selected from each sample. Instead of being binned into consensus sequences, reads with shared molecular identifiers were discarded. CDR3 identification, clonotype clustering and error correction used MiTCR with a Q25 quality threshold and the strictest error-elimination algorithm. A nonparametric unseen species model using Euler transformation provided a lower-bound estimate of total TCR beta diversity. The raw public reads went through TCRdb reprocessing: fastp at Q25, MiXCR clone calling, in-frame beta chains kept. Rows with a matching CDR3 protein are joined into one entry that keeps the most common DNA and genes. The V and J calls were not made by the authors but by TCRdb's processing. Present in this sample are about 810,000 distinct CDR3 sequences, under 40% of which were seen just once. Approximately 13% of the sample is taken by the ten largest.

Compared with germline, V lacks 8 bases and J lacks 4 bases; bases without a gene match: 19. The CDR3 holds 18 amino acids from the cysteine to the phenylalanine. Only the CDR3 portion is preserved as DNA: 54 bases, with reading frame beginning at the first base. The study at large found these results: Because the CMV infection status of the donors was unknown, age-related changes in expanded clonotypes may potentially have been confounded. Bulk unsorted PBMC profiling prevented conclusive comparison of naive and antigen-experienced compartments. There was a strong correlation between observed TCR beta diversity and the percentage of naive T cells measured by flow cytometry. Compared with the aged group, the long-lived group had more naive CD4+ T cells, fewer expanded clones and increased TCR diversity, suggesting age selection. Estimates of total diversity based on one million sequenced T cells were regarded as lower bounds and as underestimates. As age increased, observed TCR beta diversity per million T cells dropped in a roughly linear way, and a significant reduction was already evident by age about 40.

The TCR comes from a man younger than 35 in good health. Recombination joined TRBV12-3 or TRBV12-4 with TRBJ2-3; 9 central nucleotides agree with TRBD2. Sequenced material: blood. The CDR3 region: CASEGLAESGRRADTQYF. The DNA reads TGTGCCAGCGAGGGTCTAGCTGAGAGCGGGAGGAGGGCAGATACGCAGTATTTT.